A single sample gave rise to the 18 T cell receptor beta chains below, sequenced in a study of shared clonotypes between healthy human individuals (dated by TCRdb to 2020 to 2022). Receptors were amplified or captured by the immunoSEQ multiplex PCR assay. The table comes from immuneACCESS by way of TCRdb, which keeps in-frame sequences with V and J called. Part of the clones is missing from these tables; in studies checked, under half for an unresolved V gene and the rest for unknown reasons. Across this sample there are 490,000 or so clones, with around 79% seen only once. 10% to 15% of the sample goes to the ten largest clones. The sample comprised PBMCs. The source is a woman aged 40 to 50 in good health. Some clones in this sample may be carry-over from other donors' samples.

On this clone: The junction and the germline gene differ at one end; a read error may be behind it. The chain links TRBV30 to TRBJ1-1; D unresolved. Germline V gene data show CDR1 as GTSNPN and CDR2 as SVGIG (reference sequence). The CDR3 loop spans 14 amino acids. Here the CDR3 DNA reads TGTGCCCGGAGGAGGGTAGGAGTAAACACTGAAGCTTTCTTT. Translating gives CARRRVGVNTEAFF.

The V call is TRBV30, the J call TRBJ1-5; no reliable D call. V gave up 2 bases and J gave up 6 bases, with 20 bases separating them. Germline CDR1 GTSNPN, CDR2 SVGIG (reference sequence). The CDR3 spans 16 residues. CDR3 nucleotides: TGTGCCTGGAGTTCCACGGACTTTTTGTCGGCTCAGCCCCAGCATTTT. Protein sequence: CAWSSTDFLSAQPQHF.

About this clone itself: Different DNA sequences within this sample yield the same CDR3. The chain joins TRBV30 to TRBJ2-3, with no clear D. V was clipped by 2 bases and J by 3 bases, with 0 bases between them. Germline V gene lookup returns CDR1 GTSNPN and CDR2 SVGIG (reference sequence). The CDR3 is 10 amino acids. The CDR3 region is CAWSTDTQYF. In DNA form, the CDR3 reads TGTGCCTGGAGTACAGATACGCAGTATTTT.

The rearrangement uses TRBV5-1 and TRBJ2-2, with 8 bases lining up with TRBD1. The CDR3 contains 16 residues. Per the germline V gene, CDR1 is SGHRS and CDR2 is YFSETQ. J gave up 0 bases and V 0 bases, and 1 base lay outside the gene matches. DNA of the CDR3: TGCGCCAGCAGCTTGGAGACAGGGGCGAACACCGGGGAGCTGTTTTTT. Its translation is CASSLETGANTGELFF.

J is TRBJ1-1 and V is TRBV5-1, with D possibly matching TRBD1 (5 bases). CDR1 and CDR2 (germline): SGHRS, YFSETQ. Trimming pared 0 bases from V and 6 bases from J, leaving 18 bases between. The CDR3 is made up of 16 amino acids. The DNA of the CDR3 is TGCGCCAGCAGCTTGGTTATGGGGGGTTCTTTCGCTGAAGCTTTCTTT. Amino acid sequence: CASSLVMGGSFAEAFF.

This chain links TRBV20-1 with TRBJ2-1; maybe TRBD1 (6 bases). Looked up from germline, CDR1 is DFQATT and CDR2 is SNEGSKA (reference sequence). There are 11 residues in the CDR3. V was shortened by 6 bases and J by 9 bases, with 12 bases between the two germline ends. The CDR3 DNA follows: TGCAGTGCCCGGACAGACGGTGAGCAGTTCTTC. Its translation is CSARTDGEQFF.

This clone turned up a few times. The J gene is TRBJ1-1, the V gene TRBV9; TRBD1 is a possible D gene (6 bases). V shed 1 base and J shed 7 bases, with 14 bases lying between them. This CDR3 contains 14 residues. Germline values: CDR1 SGDLS, CDR2 YYNGEE. For the CDR3, the DNA is TGTGCCAGCAGCGTACAGTCAGGGGCTGGTGAAGCTTTCTTT. Its protein product is CASSVQSGAGEAFF.

The J gene is TRBJ2-7, the V gene TRBV4-1, with 11 bases matching TRBD2. Trimming at V came to 4 bases and at J to 4 bases, leaving 12 bases not matched to a gene. The CDR3 runs 17 residues. The V gene's germline CDR1 is MGHRA and CDR2 YSYEKL. As DNA, the CDR3 is TGCGCCAGCAGCCCGGGACTAGCGGCTCTTAGGGGATACGAGCAGTACTTC. It codes for CASSPGLAALRGYEQYF.

This rearrangement joins TRBV27 to TRBJ2-2; D is possibly TRBD1 (6 bases). The CDR3 runs 14 residues. V lost 4 bases and J 3 bases, leaving 9 bases between the germline ends. CDR1 and CDR2 from the germline V gene are MNHEY and SMNVEV (reference sequence). CDR3 loop: CASSWQGYTGELFF. The CDR3 bases are TGTGCCAGCAGTTGGCAGGGGTACACCGGGGAGCTGTTTTTT.

The gene calls are TRBV7-9 and TRBJ1-5; 7 bases are shared with TRBD1. Looked up from germline, CDR1 is SEHNR and CDR2 is FQNEAQ (reference sequence). The CDR3 totals 14 residues. The V gene end was trimmed by 5 bases and the J gene end by 4 bases; junction bases not matched to a gene: 5. The CDR3 DNA follows: TGTGCCAGCAGCCTAGGGACAGATAATCAGCCCCAGCATTTT. Translation gives CASSLGTDNQPQHF.

The rearrangement joins TRBV29-1 to TRBJ2-7, with a tentative D call TRBD1 (5 bases). Germline lookup yields CDR1 SQVTM and CDR2 ANQGSEA. Trimming took 6 bases from V and 4 from J, leaving 10 bases between them. The CDR3 runs to 11 residues. Here the CDR3 reads CSVRKGYEQYF. In nucleotides, the CDR3 is TGCAGCGTCAGGAAGGGGTACGAGCAGTACTTC.

The chain couples TRBV7-9 to TRBJ2-3; D gene uncertain. V lost 3 bases to trimming and J lost 2 bases, with 0 bases between them. Germline V gene data show CDR1 as SEHNR and CDR2 as FQNEAQ (reference sequence). The CDR3 sequence is 11 residues long. The CDR3 spells CASSFTDTQYF. Here the CDR3 DNA reads TGTGCCAGCAGCTTCACAGATACGCAGTATTTT.

The chain couples TRBV7-2 to TRBJ1-1; 7 positions match TRBD1. Germline values: CDR1 SGHTA, CDR2 FQGNSA. The CDR3 is 15 amino acids. V lost 5 bases, J lost 2 bases, and 8 bases stayed unmatched. CDR3 nucleotides: TGTGCCAGCAGCCCGAGACAGGGTAGTAACACTGAAGCTTTCTTT. Its protein product is CASSPRQGSNTEAFF.

The chain has TRBV5-8 and TRBJ2-3, with 7 bases identical to TRBD1. The CDR3 length is 14 residues. V shed 2 bases, J shed 5 bases, and the junction held 5 bases outside the gene matches. CDR1 and CDR2 from the germline V gene are SGHTS and YDEGEE. The CDR3 nucleotides are TGTGCCAGCAGCTTCCTGACAGGGTTAGATACGCAGTATTTT. The encoded protein is CASSFLTGLDTQYF.

The rearrangement joins TRBV6-5 to TRBJ2-4; D remains ambiguous. Trimming left V 6 bases short and J 2 bases short, with 14 bases between. The CDR3 consists of 15 residues. Per germline, CDR1 MNHEY and CDR2 SVGAGI. The CDR3 nucleotides read TGTGCCAGCAGGGACGGAAGCTCCCCCAAAAACATTCAGTACTTC. As protein: CASRDGSSPKNIQYF.

The rearrangement joins TRBV6-4 to TRBJ2-2, with a possible D match to TRBD2 (5 bases). V lost 5 bases, J lost 0 bases, and 13 bases lay in between. Germline-derived CDR1 and CDR2 are MRHNA and SNTAGT. The CDR3 has 16 amino acids. CDR3 DNA sequence: TGTGCCAGCAGTCAAAAACCCGGGACGAACACCGGGGAGCTGTTTTTT. The encoded protein is CASSQKPGTNTGELFF.

This clone was detected a few times. The chain couples TRBV11-1 to TRBJ2-7; D gene ambiguous. This CDR3 spans 15 amino acids. Germline V gene lookup returns CDR1 SGHAT and CDR2 FQDESV (reference sequence). Trimming stripped 5 bases from V and 3 bases from J, with 17 bases between. CDR3 coding DNA: TGTGCCAGCAGCCCAGATGGTTCACCCGACTACGAGCAGTACTTC. This gives the protein CASSPDGSPDYEQYF.

The sample holds a few counts of this clone. The rearrangement links TRBV6-5 to TRBJ2-7, with 10 bases identical to TRBD1. The CDR3 is 14 amino acids. The J segment lost 3 bases and the V segment lost 2 bases, leaving 1 base of the junction unmatched. Per the germline V gene, CDR1 is MNHEY and CDR2 is SVGAGI. The CDR3 is CASSYGTGDYEQYF. Written as DNA, the CDR3 is TGTGCCAGCAGTTACGGGACAGGGGACTACGAGCAGTACTTC.